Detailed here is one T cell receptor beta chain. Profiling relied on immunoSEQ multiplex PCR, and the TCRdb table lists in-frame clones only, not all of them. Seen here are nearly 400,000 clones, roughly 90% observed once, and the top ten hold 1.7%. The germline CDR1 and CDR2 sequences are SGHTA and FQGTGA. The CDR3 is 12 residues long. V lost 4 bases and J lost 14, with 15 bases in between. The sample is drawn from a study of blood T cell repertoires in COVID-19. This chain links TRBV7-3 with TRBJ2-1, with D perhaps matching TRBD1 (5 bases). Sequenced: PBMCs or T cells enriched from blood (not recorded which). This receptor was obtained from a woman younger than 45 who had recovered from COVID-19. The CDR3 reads CASSSAGLPEFF. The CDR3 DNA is TGTGCCAGCAGCTCCGCAGGGTTACCAGAGTTCTTC.